This TCR beta chain stems from a study of blood T cell repertoires in COVID-19. Across the whole study: The United States, Italy and Spain supplied acute and convalescent COVID-19 samples. Nucleic acid was either cDNA or gDNA, and it came from T cells, B-cell-depleted T cells, or PBMCs.

There are 16 residues in the CDR3. V shed 5 bases and J 9 bases; nucleotides not matched to a gene: 13. Germline lookup yields CDR1 SGHTA and CDR2 FQGNSA. In the study's own analysis: The assay estimated nucleated cells by amplifying reference gene primers. Libraries were prepared by immunoSEQ multiplex PCR; TCRdb keeps only in-frame clonotypes and omits some of them. From that table come the V and J calls and clone size; the DNA was used to work out D and trimming. Here the sample spans nearly 300,000 clones, around 89% being singletons. The sequence was obtained from a woman aged 25 to 39 who had recovered from COVID-19. The gene calls are TRBV7-2 and TRBJ2-1; 10 positions agree with TRBD2. The sequenced sample consisted of peripheral blood. CDR3 protein: CASSLHSGGPLVEQFF. The CDR3 DNA follows: TGTGCCAGCAGCCTACATAGCGGGGGGCCCTTGGTTGAGCAGTTCTTC.